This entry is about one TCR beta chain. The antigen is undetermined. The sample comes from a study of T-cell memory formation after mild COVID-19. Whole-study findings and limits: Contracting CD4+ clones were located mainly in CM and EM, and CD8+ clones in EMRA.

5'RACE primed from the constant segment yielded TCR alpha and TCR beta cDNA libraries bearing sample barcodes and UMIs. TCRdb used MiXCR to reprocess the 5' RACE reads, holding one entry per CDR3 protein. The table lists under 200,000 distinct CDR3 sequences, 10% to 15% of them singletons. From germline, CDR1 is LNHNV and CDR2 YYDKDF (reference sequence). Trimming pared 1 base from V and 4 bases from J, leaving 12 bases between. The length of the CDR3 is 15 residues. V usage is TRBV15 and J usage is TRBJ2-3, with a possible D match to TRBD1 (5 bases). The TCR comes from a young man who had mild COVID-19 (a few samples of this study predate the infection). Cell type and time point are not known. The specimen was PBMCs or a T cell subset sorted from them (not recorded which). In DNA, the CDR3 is TGTGCCACCAGCAGAGTCACAGGTATATCAGATACGCAGTATTTT. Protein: CATSRVTGISDTQYF.